This T cell receptor (beta chain) was recovered during a study of T cell changes during pregnancy in multiple sclerosis. Method: immunoSEQ multiplex PCR; TCRdb's copy keeps in-frame clones and lacks some. The data contain fewer than 50,000 clones, 90% to 95% of them singletons. CDR1 is LNHDA, CDR2 SQIVND, per germline (reference sequence). V trimming: 1 base; J trimming: 3 bases; junction bases outside the gene matches: 8. The CDR3 spans 17 residues. Material: CD8+ T cells from peripheral blood mononuclear cells, obtained in the first trimester of pregnancy. The source is a female donor with multiple sclerosis, enrolled in a pregnancy study. The chain has TRBV19 and TRBJ2-7, with 11 nucleotides matching TRBD1. CDR3 sequence (DNA): TGTGCCAGTAGTATAGGTCCCCCGGGACAGGGGGGCTACGAGCAGTACTTC. Its translation is CASSIGPPGQGGYEQYF.